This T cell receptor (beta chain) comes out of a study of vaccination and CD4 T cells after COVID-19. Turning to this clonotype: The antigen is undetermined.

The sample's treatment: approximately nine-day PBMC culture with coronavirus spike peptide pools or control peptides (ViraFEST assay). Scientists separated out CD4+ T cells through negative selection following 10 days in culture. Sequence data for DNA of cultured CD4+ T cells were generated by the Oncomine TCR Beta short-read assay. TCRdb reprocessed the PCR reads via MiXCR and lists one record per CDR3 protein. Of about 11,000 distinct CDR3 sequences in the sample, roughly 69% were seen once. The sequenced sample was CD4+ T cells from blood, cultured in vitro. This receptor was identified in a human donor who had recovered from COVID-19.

The CDR3 region is CSARDEGTGNGETQYF. The CDR3 nucleotides are TGCAGTGCTAGAGACGAGGGGACAGGGAATGGAGAGACCCAGTACTTC. The chain has TRBV20-1 and TRBJ2-5; TRBD1 aligns across 9 bases. Germline V lookup: CDR1 DFQATT, CDR2 SNEGSKA (reference sequence). Trimming removed 0 bases from V and 4 bases from J; junction bases left unmatched: 9. The CDR3 runs to 16 residues.